The 6 T cell receptor beta chains reported below all come from one sample, sequenced in a study of OX40 agonist ivuxolimab in advanced cancers. Sequencing used immunoSEQ multiplex PCR; TCRdb keeps in-frame clones, though not all of them. The repertoire holds tens of thousands of clones, with about 88% as singletons. Here the sequenced sample was CD4+ or CD8+ T cells sorted from blood, taken in a trial of the OX40 agonist ivuxolimab. Source of these receptors: an adult with an advanced solid tumor such as melanoma, head and neck, liver or kidney cancer.

V and J are TRBV7-3 and TRBJ2-7; 7 bases are shared with TRBD1. The ends lost 4 bases at V and 0 bases at J; junction bases unmatched: 0. This CDR3 spans 13 amino acids. CDR1 and CDR2 from the germline V gene are SGHTA and FQGTGA. The CDR3 loop reads CASSWDSSYEQYF. CDR3 nucleotides: TGTGCCAGCAGCTGGGACAGCTCCTACGAGCAGTACTTC.

This clone was detected only once. V and J are TRBV2 and TRBJ2-3; perhaps TRBD2 as D (5 bases). V lost 3 bases to trimming and J lost 3 bases, with 10 bases between them. This CDR3 contains 14 residues. Germline values: CDR1 SNHLY, CDR2 FYNNEI. For the CDR3, the DNA is TGTGCCAGCAGTGAGGGCTCGGGGACAGATACGCAGTATTTT. It yields the protein CASSEGSGTDTQYF.

V and J are TRBV2 and TRBJ2-5; the D gene is possibly TRBD2 (5 bases). The CDR3 has 14 residues. Germline CDR1 SNHLY, CDR2 FYNNEI. The ends were cut back, 3 bases at V and 4 bases at J, with 12 bases in the middle. The CDR3 loop reads CASSDEVRVETQYF. The CDR3 nucleotides are TGTGCCAGCAGTGATGAGGTGAGGGTAGAGACCCAGTACTTC. Together with reference TRBV2 and TRBJ2-5, the CDR3 gives the full variable domain: EPEVTQTPSHQVTQMGQEVILRCVPISNHLYFYWYRQILGQKVEFLVSFYNNEISEKSEIFDDQFSVERPDGSNFTLKIRSTKLEDSAMYFCASSDEVRVETQYFGPGTRLLVL.

The chain employs TRBV11-2 and TRBJ2-7; TRBD2 aligns across 9 bases. The V segment lost 1 base and the J segment 7 bases; nucleotides outside the gene matches: 8. The CDR3 has 15 residues. The V gene's germline CDR1 is SGHAT and CDR2 FQNNGV. The CDR3 region is CASSLGPSGNLEQYF. DNA of the CDR3: TGTGCCAGCAGCTTAGGTCCTAGCGGGAATCTGGAGCAGTACTTC.

The chain combines TRBV7-2 with TRBJ2-1; maybe TRBD1 (6 bases). V was shortened by 2 bases and J by 5 bases, with 13 bases between the two germline ends. Germline V lookup: CDR1 SGHTA, CDR2 FQGNSA. This CDR3 comprises 15 residues. Here the CDR3 DNA reads TGTGCCAGCAGCTTATGGGGACACGGAAACAATGAGCAGTTCTTC. This sequence encodes CASSLWGHGNNEQFF. The entire variable domain, with the rest obtained from reference TRBV7-2 and TRBJ2-1, is as follows: GAGVSQSPSNKVTEKGKDVELRCDPISGHTALYWYRQSLGQGLEFLIYFQGNSAPDKSGLPSDRFSAERTGGSVSTLTIQRTQQEDSAVYLCASSLWGHGNNEQFFGPGTRLTVL.

The chain combines TRBV6-1 with TRBJ2-7, with D tentatively TRBD1 or TRBD2 (5 bases each). Per the germline V gene, CDR1 is MNHNS and CDR2 is SASEGT. CDR3 length: 15 residues. With 3 bases removed from V and 0 bases from J, the gap between germline ends came to 12 bases. The CDR3 protein is CASSEVAGTSYEQYF. CDR3 nucleotide sequence: TGTGCCAGCAGTGAGGTGGCAGGGACCTCCTACGAGCAGTACTTC.